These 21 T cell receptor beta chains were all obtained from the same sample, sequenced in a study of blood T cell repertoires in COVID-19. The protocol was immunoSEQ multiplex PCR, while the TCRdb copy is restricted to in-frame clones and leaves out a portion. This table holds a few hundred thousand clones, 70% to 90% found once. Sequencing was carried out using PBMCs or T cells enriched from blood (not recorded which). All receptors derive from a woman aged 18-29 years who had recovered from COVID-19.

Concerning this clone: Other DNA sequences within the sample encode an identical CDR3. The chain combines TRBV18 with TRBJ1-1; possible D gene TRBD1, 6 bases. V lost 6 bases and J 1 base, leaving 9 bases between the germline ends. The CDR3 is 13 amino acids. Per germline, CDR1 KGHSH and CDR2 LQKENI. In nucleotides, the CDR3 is TGTGCCAGCTCCCGACAGGAGAACACTGAAGCTTTCTTT. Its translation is CASSRQENTEAFF. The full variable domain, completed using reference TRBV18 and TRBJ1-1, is NAGVMQNPRHLVRRRGQEARLRCSPMKGHSHVYWYRQLPEEGLKFMVYLQKENIIDESGMPKERFSAEFPKEGPSILRIQQVVRGDSAAYFCASSRQENTEAFFGQGTRLTVV.

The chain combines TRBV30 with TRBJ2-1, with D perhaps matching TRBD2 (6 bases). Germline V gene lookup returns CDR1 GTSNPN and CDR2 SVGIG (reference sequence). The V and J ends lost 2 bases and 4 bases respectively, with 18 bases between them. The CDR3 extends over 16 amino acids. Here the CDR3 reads CAWSRDWGTNYNEQFF. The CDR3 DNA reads TGTGCCTGGAGTCGGGACTGGGGGACGAATTACAATGAGCAGTTCTTC.

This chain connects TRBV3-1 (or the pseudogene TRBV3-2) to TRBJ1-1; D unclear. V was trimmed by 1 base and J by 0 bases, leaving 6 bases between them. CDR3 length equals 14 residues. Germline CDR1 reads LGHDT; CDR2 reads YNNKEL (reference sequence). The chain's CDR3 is CASSQVGVNTEAFF. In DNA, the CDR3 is TGTGCCAGCAGCCAAGTCGGGGTGAACACTGAAGCTTTCTTT.

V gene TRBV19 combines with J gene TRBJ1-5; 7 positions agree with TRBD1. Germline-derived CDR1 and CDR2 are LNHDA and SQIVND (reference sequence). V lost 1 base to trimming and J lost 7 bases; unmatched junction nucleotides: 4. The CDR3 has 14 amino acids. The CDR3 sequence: CASSIAGTVQPQHF. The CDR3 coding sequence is TGTGCCAGTAGTATAGCCGGGACAGTCCAGCCCCAGCATTTT.

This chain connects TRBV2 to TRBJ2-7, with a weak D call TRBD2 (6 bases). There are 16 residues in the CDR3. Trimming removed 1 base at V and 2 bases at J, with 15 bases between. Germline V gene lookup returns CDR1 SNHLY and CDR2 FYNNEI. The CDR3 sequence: CASSEEGLLHTYEQYF. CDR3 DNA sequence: TGTGCCAGCAGTGAAGAGGGACTCCTGCACACCTACGAGCAGTACTTC.

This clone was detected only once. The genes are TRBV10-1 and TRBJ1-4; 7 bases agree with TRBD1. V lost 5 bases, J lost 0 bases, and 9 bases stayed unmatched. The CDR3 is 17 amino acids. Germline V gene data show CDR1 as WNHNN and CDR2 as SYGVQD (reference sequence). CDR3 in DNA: TGCGCCAGCAGTCCCGGGACAGCACGAGCAACTAATGAAAAACTGTTTTTT. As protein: CASSPGTARATNEKLFF.

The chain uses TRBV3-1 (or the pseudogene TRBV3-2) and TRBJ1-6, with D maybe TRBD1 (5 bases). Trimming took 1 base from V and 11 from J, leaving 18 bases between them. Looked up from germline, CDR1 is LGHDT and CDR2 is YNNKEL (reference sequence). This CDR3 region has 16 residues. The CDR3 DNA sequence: TGTGCCAGCAGCCAAGCCCCGCAGGGACTTGGAGCACCCCTCCACTTT. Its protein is CASSQAPQGLGAPLHF.

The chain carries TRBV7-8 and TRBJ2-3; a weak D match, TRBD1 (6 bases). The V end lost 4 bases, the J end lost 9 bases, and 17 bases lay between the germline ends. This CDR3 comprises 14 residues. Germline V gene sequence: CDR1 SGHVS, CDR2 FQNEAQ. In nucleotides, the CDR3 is TGTGCCAGCAGCTCACAGGGTTCTGGGGGAACGCAGTATTTT. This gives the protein CASSSQGSGGTQYF.

The CDR3 DNA sequence: TGTGCCAGCAGTTGGGACAGGGGGCACTCGCAGTTCTTC. The encoded protein is CASSWDRGHSQFF. This chain connects TRBV27 to TRBJ2-1, with 12 bases aligning to TRBD1. This CDR3 contains 13 residues. After removal of 4 bases from V and 12 bases from J, the junction contained 4 bases not matched to a gene. Germline loops: CDR1 MNHEY, CDR2 SMNVEV (reference sequence).

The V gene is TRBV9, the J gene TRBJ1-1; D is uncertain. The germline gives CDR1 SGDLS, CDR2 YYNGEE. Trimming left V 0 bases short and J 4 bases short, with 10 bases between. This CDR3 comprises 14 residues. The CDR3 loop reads CASSVEVGGTEAFF. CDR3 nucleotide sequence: TGTGCCAGCAGCGTAGAGGTGGGAGGCACTGAAGCTTTCTTT.

The CDR3 DNA sequence: TGTGCCTGGAGCGCCCCCGCCCAGGGAGGGGCAACTAATGAAAAACTGTTTTTT. It encodes CAWSAPAQGGATNEKLFF. The genes are TRBV30 and TRBJ1-4, with a possible D match to TRBD1 (5 bases). Trimming pared 3 bases from V and 0 bases from J, leaving 20 bases between. Per the germline V gene, CDR1 is GTSNPN and CDR2 is SVGIG (reference sequence). The CDR3 has 18 residues.

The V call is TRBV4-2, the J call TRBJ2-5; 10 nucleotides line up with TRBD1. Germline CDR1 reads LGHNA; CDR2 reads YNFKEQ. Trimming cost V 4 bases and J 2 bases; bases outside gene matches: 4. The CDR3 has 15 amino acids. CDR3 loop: CASSRADRGQETQYF. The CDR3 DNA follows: TGTGCCAGCAGCCGAGCGGACAGGGGGCAAGAGACCCAGTACTTC.

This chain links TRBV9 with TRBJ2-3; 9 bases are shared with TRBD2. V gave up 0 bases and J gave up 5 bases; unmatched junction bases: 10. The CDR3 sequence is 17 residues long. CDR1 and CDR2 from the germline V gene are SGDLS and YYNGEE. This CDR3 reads CASSVGAASGEGDTQYF. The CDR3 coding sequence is TGTGCCAGCAGCGTAGGGGCGGCTAGCGGGGAAGGAGATACGCAGTATTTT.

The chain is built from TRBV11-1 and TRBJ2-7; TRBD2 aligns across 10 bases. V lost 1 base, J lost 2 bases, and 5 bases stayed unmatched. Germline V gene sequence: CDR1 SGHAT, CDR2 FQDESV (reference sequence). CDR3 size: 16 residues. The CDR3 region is CASSLDERGGTYEQYF. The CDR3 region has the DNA TGTGCCAGCAGCTTAGACGAGCGGGGGGGAACCTACGAGCAGTACTTC.

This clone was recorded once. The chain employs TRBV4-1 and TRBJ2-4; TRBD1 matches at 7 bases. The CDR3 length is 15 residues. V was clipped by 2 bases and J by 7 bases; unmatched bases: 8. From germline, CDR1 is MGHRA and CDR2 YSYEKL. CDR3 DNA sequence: TGCGCCAGCAGCCAACCTACAGGGGTCGCGAACATTCAGTACTTC. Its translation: CASSQPTGVANIQYF.

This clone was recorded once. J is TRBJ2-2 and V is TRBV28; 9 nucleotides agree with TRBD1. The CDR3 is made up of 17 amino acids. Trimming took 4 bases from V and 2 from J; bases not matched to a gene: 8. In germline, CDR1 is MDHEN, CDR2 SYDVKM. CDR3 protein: CASSSYGTGSNTGELFF. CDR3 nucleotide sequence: TGTGCCAGCAGTTCCTACGGGACAGGGTCCAACACCGGGGAGCTGTTTTTT. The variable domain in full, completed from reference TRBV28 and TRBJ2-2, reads DVKVTQSSRYLVKRTGEKVFLECVQDMDHENMFWYRQDPGLGLRLIYFSYDVKMKEKGDIPEGYSVSREKKERFSLILESASTNQTSMYLCASSSYGTGSNTGELFFGEGSRLTVL.

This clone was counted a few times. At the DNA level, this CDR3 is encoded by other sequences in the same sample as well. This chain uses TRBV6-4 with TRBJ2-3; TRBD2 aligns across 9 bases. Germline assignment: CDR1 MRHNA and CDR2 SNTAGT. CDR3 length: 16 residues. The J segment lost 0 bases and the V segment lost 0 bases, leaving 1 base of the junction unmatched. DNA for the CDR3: TGTGCCAGCAGTGACTCAGCGGGGGGTAGCACAGATACGCAGTATTTT. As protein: CASSDSAGGSTDTQYF.

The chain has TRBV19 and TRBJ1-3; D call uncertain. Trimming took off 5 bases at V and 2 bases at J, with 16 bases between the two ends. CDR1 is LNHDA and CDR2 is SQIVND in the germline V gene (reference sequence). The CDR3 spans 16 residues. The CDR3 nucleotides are TGTGCCAGTAGTCCGTCGACGGGAGCAACTGGAAACACCATATATTTT. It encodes CASSPSTGATGNTIYF. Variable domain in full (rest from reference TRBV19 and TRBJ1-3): DGGITQSPKYLFRKEGQNVTLSCEQNLNHDAMYWYRQDPGQGLRLIYYSQIVNDFQKGDIAEGYSVSREKKESFPLTVTSAQKNPTAFYLCASSPSTGATGNTIYFGEGSWLTVV.

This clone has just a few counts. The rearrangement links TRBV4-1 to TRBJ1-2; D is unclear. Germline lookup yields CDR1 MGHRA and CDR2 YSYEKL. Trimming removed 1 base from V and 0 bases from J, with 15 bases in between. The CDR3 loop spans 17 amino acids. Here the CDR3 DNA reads TGCGCCAGCAGCCAAGGGCGGCAGACCCTAGCTAACTATGGCTACACCTTC. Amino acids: CASSQGRQTLANYGYTF.

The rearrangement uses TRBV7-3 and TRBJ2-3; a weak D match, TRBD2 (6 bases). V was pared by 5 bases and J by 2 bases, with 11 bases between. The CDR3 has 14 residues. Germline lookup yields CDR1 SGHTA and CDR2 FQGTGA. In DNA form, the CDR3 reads TGTGCCAGCAGCGGAGGGGCCCACACAGATACGCAGTATTTT. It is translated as CASSGGAHTDTQYF.

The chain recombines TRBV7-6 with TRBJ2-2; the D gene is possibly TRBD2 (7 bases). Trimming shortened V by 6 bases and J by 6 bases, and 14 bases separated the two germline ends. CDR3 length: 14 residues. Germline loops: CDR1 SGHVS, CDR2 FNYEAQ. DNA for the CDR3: TGTGCCAGCAGGCTAGGGGGGGCCGCCGGGGAGCTGTTTTTT. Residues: CASRLGGAAGELFF.